The 7 T cell receptor beta chains given below trace back to one sample, sequenced in a study of T cell repertoires in cytomegalovirus infection. Each CDR3 protein gets one entry after TCRdb re-called the reads with MiXCR. Seen here are 84,000 or so distinct CDR3 sequences, around 49% observed once, and the top ten hold roughly 93%. Antigens for these TCRs are unknown. Specimen: CD8+ T cells from cultured PBMCs, collected from culture after CMV antigen stimulation. The receptors stem from a human donor in good health (CMV status not recorded). Some clones in this sample may be carry-over from other donors' samples.

This clonotype has more than one count but fewer than ten. This chain connects TRBV28 to TRBJ2-1; D unresolved. The V end lost 5 bases, the J end lost 7 bases, and 15 bases lay between the germline ends. CDR1 is MDHEN and CDR2 is SYDVKM in the germline V gene. There are 14 residues in the CDR3. The CDR3 loop is CASSNLRAGNEQFF. The DNA for the CDR3 is TGTGCCAGCAGTAACCTCCGGGCCGGGAATGAGCAGTTCTTC.

This CDR3 reads CASSARARGTDTQYF. The CDR3 DNA is TGTGCCAGCAGTGCTCGTGCCCGCGGGACAGATACGCAGTATTTT. The J gene is TRBJ2-3, the V gene TRBV25-1, with D tentatively TRBD2 (5 bases). The CDR3 is 15 residues long. Germline CDR1 is MGHDK and CDR2 is SYGVNS. Trimming shortened V by 4 bases and J by 3 bases, and 14 bases separated the two germline ends. Based on the CDR3 plus reference TRBV25-1 and TRBJ2-3, the full variable domain is EADIYQTPRYLVIGTGKKITLECSQTMGHDKMYWYQQDPGMELHLIHYSYGVNSTEKGDLSSESTVSRIRTEHFPLTLESARPSHTSQYLCASSARARGTDTQYFGPGTRLTVL.

The table lists this clonotype with a few counts. The chain has TRBV7-9 and TRBJ1-2; D gene uncertain. The CDR3 extends over 16 amino acids. CDR1 SEHNR and CDR2 FQNEAQ come from the germline V gene (reference sequence). Trimming stripped 4 bases from V and 0 bases from J, with 15 bases between. CDR3 DNA: TGTGCCAGCAGCTCTGTAGATGGAAGACCTAACTATGGCTACACCTTC. It is translated as CASSSVDGRPNYGYTF.

This clonotype has a handful of counts. The CDR3 protein is CASSSRTSGETQYF. In DNA form, the CDR3 reads TGTGCCAGCAGCTCTAGGACTAGCGGCGAGACCCAGTACTTC. This chain links TRBV7-6 with TRBJ2-5; the match to TRBD2 covers 10 bases. The CDR3 contains 14 residues. The ends lost 4 bases at V and 5 bases at J; junction bases unmatched: 4. Germline CDR1 is SGHVS and CDR2 is FNYEAQ.

This clonotype was seen a handful of times. Compared with germline, one end of the junction differs, possibly owing to a read error. The chain links TRBV4-1 to TRBJ2-3; D is unresolved. Germline V lookup: CDR1 MGHRA, CDR2 YSYEKL. The CDR3 runs 12 residues. CDR3 region: CASSQGMDTQYF. DNA of the CDR3: TGTGCCAGCAGCCAAGGAATGGATACGCAGTATTTT.

V and J are TRBV7-3 and TRBJ1-2; 9 bases are shared with TRBD1. The CDR3 loop spans 13 amino acids. In germline, CDR1 is SGHTA, CDR2 FQGTGA. V lost 8 bases to trimming and J lost 2 bases; unmatched junction nucleotides: 3. CDR3 DNA sequence: TGTGCCAGCCGGGACAGGGTAAACTATGGCTACACCTTC. Amino acids: CASRDRVNYGYTF.

The V and J genes are TRBV15 and TRBJ2-3, with D perhaps TRBD2 (5 bases). Germline CDR1 reads LNHNV; CDR2 reads YYDKDF (reference sequence). The V end was cut by 5 bases, the J end by 0 bases, with 9 bases between. CDR3 size: 14 residues. The CDR3 sequence is CATSSRGSTDTQYF. CDR3 bases: TGTGCCACCAGCTCCCGAGGGAGCACAGATACGCAGTATTTT.